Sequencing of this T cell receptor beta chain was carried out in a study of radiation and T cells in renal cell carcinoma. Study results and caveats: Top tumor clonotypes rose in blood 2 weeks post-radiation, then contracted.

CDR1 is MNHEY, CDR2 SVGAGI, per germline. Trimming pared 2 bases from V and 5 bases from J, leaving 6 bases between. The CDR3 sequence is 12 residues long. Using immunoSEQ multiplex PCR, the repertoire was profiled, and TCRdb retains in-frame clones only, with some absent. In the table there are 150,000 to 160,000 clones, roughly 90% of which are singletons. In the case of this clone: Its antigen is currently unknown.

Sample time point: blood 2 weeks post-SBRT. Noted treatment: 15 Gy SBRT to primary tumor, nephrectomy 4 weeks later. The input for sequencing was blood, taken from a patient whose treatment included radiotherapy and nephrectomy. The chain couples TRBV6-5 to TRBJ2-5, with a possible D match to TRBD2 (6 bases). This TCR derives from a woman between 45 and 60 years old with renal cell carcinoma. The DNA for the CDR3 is TGTGCCAGCAGTTACGGGGGGGAGACCCAGTACTTC. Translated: CASSYGGETQYF.